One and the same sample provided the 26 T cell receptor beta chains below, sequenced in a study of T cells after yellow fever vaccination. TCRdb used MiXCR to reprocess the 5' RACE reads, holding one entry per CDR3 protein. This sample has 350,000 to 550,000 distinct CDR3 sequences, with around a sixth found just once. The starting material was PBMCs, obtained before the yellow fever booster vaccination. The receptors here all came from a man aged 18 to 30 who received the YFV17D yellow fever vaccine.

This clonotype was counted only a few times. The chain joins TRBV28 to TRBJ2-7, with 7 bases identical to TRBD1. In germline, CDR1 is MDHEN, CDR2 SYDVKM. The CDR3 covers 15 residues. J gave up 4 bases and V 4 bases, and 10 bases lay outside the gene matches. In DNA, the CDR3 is TGTGCCAGCAGTTCCCCCTCTAGGGGGCTATACGAGCAGTACGTC. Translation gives CASSSPSRGLYEQYV.

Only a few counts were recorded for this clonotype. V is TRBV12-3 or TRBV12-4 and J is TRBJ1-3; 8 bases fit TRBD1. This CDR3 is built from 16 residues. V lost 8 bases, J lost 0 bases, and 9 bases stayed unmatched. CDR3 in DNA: TGTGCCAGCTGCCGCACAGGGGGGTTCTCTGGAAACACCATATATTTT. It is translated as CASCRTGGFSGNTIYF.

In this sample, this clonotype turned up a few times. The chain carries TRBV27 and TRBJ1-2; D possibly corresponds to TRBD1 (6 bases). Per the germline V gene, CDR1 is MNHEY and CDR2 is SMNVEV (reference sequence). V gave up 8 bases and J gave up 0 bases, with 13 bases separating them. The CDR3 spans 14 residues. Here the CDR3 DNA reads TGTGCCAGCGCTGACAGGCTTTCTAACTATGGCTACACCTTC. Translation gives CASADRLSNYGYTF.

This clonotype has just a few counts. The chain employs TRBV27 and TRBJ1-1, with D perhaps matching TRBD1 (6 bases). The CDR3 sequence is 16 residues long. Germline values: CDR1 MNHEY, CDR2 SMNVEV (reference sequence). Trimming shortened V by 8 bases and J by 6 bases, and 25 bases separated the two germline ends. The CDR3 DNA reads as TGTGCCAGCTCTTCCCCGGGCCAGGGGAGGGCCCCTGAAGCTTTCTTT. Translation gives CASSSPGQGRAPEAFF.

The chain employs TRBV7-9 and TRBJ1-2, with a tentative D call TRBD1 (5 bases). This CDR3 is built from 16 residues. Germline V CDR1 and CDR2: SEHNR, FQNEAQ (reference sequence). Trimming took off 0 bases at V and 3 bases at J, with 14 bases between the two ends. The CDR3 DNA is TGTGCCAGCAGCTTAGCCCAGGCAGGGCTTGACTATGGCTACACCTTC. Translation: CASSLAQAGLDYGYTF.

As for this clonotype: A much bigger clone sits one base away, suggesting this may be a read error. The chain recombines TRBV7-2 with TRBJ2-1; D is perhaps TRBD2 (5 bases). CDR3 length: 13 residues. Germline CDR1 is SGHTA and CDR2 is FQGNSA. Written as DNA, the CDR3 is TGTTCCAGCAGCTCCTCTAGCTGGAATGAGCAGTTCTTC. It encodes CSSSSSSWNEQFF.

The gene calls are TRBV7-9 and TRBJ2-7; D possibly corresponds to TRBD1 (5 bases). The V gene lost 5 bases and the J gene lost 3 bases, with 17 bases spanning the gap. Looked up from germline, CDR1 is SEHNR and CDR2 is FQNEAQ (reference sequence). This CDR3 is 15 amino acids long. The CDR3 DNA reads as TGTGCCAGCAGCCTTAAGGGGATGGCTAACTACGAGCAGTACTTC. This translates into CASSLKGMANYEQYF.

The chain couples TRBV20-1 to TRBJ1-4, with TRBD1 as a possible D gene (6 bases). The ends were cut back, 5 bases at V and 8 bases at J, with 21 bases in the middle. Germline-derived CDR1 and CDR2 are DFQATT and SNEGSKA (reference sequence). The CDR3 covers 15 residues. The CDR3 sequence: CSAGIGGTFREKLFF. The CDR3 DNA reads TGCAGTGCTGGGATAGGGGGAACATTTCGGGAAAAACTGTTTTTT.

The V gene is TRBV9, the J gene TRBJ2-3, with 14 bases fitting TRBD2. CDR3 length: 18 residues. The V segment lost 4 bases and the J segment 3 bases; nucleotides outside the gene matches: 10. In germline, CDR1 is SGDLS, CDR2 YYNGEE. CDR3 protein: CASSRTPTSGRGTDTQYF. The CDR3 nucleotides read TGTGCCAGCAGCCGGACTCCGACTAGCGGGAGGGGAACAGATACGCAGTATTTT.

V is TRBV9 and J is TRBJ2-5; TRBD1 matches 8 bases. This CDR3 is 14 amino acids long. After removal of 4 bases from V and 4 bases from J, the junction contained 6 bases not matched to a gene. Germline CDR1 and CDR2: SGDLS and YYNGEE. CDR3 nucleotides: TGTGCCAGCAGCCCGGGACAGGAGTTAGAGACCCAGTACTTC. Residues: CASSPGQELETQYF.

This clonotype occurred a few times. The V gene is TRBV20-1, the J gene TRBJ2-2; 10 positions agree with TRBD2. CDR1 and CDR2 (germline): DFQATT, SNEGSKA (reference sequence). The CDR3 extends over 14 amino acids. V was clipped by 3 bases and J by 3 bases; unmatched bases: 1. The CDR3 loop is CSARLAGDTGELFF. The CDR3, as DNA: TGCAGTGCTAGGCTAGCGGGGGACACCGGGGAGCTGTTTTTT.

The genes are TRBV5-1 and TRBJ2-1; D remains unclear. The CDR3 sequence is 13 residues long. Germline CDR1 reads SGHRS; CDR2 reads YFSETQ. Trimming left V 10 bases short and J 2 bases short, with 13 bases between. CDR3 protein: CAPSMGTYNEQFF. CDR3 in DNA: TGCGCCCCCAGCATGGGGACCTACAATGAGCAGTTCTTC.

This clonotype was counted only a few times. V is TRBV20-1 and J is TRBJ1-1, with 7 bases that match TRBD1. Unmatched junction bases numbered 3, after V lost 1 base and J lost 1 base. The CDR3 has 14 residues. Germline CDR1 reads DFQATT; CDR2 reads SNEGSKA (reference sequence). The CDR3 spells CSARVGGWNTEAFF. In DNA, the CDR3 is TGCAGTGCTAGAGTAGGGGGCTGGAACACTGAAGCTTTCTTT.

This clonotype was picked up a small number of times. Written as DNA, the CDR3 is TGCGCCAGCAGCCAAGACTTTACCGGGGCCTTCCGCGGCTACACCTTC. Protein product: CASSQDFTGAFRGYTF. The V call is TRBV4-3, the J call TRBJ1-2, with TRBD1 as a possible D gene (5 bases). Germline V gene data show CDR1 as LGHNA and CDR2 as YSLEER. Trimming cost V 0 bases and J 8 bases, with 19 bases left between them. The CDR3 loop spans 16 amino acids.

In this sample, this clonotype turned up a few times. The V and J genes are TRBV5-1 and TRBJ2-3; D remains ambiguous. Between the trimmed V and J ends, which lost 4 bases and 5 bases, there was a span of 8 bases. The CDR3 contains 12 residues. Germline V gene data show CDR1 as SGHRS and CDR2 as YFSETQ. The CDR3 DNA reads TGCGCCAGCAGCCGCGATGGAGATACGCAGTATTTT. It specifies CASSRDGDTQYF.

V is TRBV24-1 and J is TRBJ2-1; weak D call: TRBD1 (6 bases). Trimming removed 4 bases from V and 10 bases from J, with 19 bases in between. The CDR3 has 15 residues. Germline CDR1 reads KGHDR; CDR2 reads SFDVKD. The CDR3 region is CATSEDRPYEEEQFF. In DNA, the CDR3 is TGTGCCACCAGTGAGGACAGACCTTATGAGGAAGAGCAGTTCTTC.

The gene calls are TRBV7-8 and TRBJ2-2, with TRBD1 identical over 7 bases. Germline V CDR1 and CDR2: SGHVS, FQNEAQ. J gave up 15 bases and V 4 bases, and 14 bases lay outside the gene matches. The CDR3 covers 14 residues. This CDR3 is CASSSLGDSHGVFF. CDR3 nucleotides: TGTGCCAGCAGCTCATTAGGGGACAGTCATGGAGTGTTTTTT.

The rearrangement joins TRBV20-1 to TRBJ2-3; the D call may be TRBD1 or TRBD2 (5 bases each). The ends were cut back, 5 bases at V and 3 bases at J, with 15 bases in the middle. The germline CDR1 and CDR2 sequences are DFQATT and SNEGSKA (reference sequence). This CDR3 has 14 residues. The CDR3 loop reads CSAVLPGTTDTQYF. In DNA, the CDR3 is TGCAGTGCTGTCCTACCTGGGACGACAGATACGCAGTATTTT.

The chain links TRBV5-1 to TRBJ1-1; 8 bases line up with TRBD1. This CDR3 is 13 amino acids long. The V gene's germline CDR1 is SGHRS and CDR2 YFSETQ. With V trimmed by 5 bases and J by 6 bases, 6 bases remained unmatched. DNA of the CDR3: TGCGCCAGCAGTTCAGGGGGCCGGGCTGAAGCTTTCTTT. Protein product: CASSSGGRAEAFF.

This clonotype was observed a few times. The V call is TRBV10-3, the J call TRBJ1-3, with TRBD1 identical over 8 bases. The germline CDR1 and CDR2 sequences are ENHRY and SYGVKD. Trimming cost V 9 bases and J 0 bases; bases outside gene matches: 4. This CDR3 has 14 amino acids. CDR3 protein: CAMRQGNSGNTIYF. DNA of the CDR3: TGTGCCATGAGACAGGGGAACTCTGGAAACACCATATATTTT.

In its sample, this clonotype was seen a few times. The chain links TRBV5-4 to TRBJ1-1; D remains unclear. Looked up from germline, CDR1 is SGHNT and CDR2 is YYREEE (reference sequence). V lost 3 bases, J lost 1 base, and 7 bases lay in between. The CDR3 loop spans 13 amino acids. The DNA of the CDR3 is TGTGCCAGCAGCTCCTCCTCGAACACTGAAGCTTTCTTT. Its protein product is CASSSSSNTEAFF.

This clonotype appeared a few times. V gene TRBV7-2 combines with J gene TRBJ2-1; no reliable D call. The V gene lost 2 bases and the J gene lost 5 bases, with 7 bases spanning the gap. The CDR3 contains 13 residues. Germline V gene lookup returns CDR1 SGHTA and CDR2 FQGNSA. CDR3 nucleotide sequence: TGTGCCAGCAGCTTATACAGAGACAATGAGCAGTTCTTC. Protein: CASSLYRDNEQFF.

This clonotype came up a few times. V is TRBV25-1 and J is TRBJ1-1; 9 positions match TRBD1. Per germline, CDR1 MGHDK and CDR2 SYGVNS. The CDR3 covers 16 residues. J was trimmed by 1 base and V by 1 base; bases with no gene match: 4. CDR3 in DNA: TGTGCCAGCAGTGAATTCACAGGGGGCTGGAACACTGAAGCTTTCTTT. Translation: CASSEFTGGWNTEAFF.

DNA for the CDR3: TGCGCCAGCAGCCAAGCCCCGGGGGGCCTCACAGATACGCAGTATTTT. Amino acid sequence: CASSQAPGGLTDTQYF. The V gene is TRBV4-3, the J gene TRBJ2-3, with D possibly matching TRBD2 (7 bases). The CDR3 totals 16 residues. CDR1 is LGHNA and CDR2 is YSLEER in the germline V gene. V was cut by 1 base and J by 2 bases, with 13 bases left in between.

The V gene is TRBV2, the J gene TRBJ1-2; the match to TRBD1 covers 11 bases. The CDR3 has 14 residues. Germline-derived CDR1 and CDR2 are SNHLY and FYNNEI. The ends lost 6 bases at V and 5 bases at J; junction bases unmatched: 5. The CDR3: CASRGTGGLYGYTF. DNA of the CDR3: TGTGCCAGCAGGGGGACAGGGGGATTGTATGGCTACACCTTC.

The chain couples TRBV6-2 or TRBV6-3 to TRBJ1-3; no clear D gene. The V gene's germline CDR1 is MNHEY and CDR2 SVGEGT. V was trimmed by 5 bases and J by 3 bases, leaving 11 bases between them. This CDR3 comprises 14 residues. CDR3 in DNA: TGTGCCAGCAGTCGCCTCGGGTATGGAAACACCATATATTTT. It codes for CASSRLGYGNTIYF.